This TCR beta chain was captured by sequencing in a study of blood T cell repertoires in COVID-19. Trimming cost V 3 bases and J 4 bases; bases outside gene matches: 3. This CDR3 comprises 14 residues. Germline V gives CDR1 KGHSH, CDR2 LQKENI. This clone was observed once. Source study methods: The authors estimated nucleated cell counts from reference gene primer amplification. Assay: immunoSEQ multiplex PCR; the TCRdb copy retains only in-frame clones and omits some. V, J and clone size were drawn from that table, and D and trimming were deduced from the DNA. This table holds approximately 130,000 clones, around 89% found once.

The rearrangement links TRBV18 to TRBJ1-2; 9 nucleotides agree with TRBD1. The sample consisted of peripheral blood. This receptor was obtained from a human donor in a cohort sampled during active COVID-19. The CDR3 region is CASSPTGGVYGYTF. The DNA of the CDR3 is TGTGCCAGCTCACCTACAGGGGGCGTCTATGGCTACACCTTC.